This passage covers 24 T cell receptor beta chains from one sample sequenced in a study of CD8+ T cells in alopecia areata. Extracted from the samples, RNA was reverse transcribed into cDNA to serve as the sequencing template. Sequenced by immunoSEQ multiplex PCR; TCRdb stores in-frame clones only, minus some. The data contain approximately 300,000 clones, more than 45% of them singletons. As for treatment: oral pan-JAK inhibitor, 5-10 mg twice daily. The sequenced sample was CD4+ T cells sorted from blood, obtained at week 24, from a patient treated with tofacitinib. Receptor source: a human donor with alopecia areata.

This sequence joins TRBV2 and TRBJ2-5; 8 positions match TRBD2. The germline gives CDR1 SNHLY, CDR2 FYNNEI. This CDR3 has 14 amino acids. V gave up 8 bases and J gave up 5 bases; unmatched junction bases: 10. The DNA for the CDR3 is TGTGCCAGCGTCATACTAGCGGTGGGGGAGACCCAGTACTTC. It is translated as CASVILAVGETQYF.

The chain recombines TRBV7-9 with TRBJ2-4, with D tentatively TRBD1 or TRBD2 (5 bases each). Deletions cut 6 bases from V and 5 bases from J, with 17 bases between. This CDR3 region has 15 residues. CDR1 and CDR2 (germline): SEHNR, FQNEAQ (reference sequence). This chain's CDR3 is CASRGARDDENIQYF. In DNA form, the CDR3 reads TGTGCCAGCAGAGGGGCCCGGGATGATGAAAACATTCAGTACTTC.

J is TRBJ2-3 and V is TRBV9, with D possibly being TRBD1 (7 bases). CDR1 SGDLS and CDR2 YYNGEE come from the germline V gene. Trimming removed 1 base at V and 6 bases at J, with 18 bases between. The CDR3 is made up of 16 amino acids. Here the CDR3 DNA reads TGTGCCAGCAGCGTATCTCAGGGGGGCTTGGAGGATACGCAGTATTTT. It encodes CASSVSQGGLEDTQYF. The variable domain in full, completed from reference TRBV9 and TRBJ2-3, reads DSGVTQTPKHLITATGQRVTLRCSPRSGDLSVYWYQQSLDQGLQFLIQYYNGEERAKGNILERFSAQQFPDLHSELNLSSLELGDSALYFCASSVSQGGLEDTQYFGPGTRLTVL.

This clone was seen just once. The chain uses TRBV30 and TRBJ2-7, with 7 bases that match TRBD1. The germline V gene encodes CDR1 GTSNPN and CDR2 SVGIG (reference sequence). The CDR3 is 13 residues long. J gave up 6 bases and V 4 bases, and 9 bases lay outside the gene matches. The CDR3 nucleotides read TGTGCCTGGAACCCGACAGGGTTGCGCGAGCAGTACTTC. Encoded protein: CAWNPTGLREQYF.

The chain carries TRBV27 and TRBJ2-3; 7 nucleotides agree with TRBD1. Germline V gives CDR1 MNHEY, CDR2 SMNVEV (reference sequence). Trimming at V came to 8 bases and at J to 3 bases, leaving 5 bases not matched to a gene. This CDR3 has 13 amino acids. CDR3 sequence (DNA): TGTGCCAGCCTGCGGACAGGAACAGATACGCAGTATTTT. Translating gives CASLRTGTDTQYF.

This chain joins TRBV20-1 and TRBJ2-5; D is unresolved. Germline values: CDR1 DFQATT, CDR2 SNEGSKA (reference sequence). This CDR3 contains 11 residues. V lost 5 bases, J lost 3 bases, and 7 bases lay in between. The CDR3, as DNA: TGCAGTGCTTTCCCTGAAGAGACCCAGTACTTC. This translates into CSAFPEETQYF.

The chain couples TRBV29-1 to TRBJ2-1, with 11 nucleotides matching TRBD2. CDR3 length: 16 amino acids. The V segment lost 1 base and the J segment 4 bases; nucleotides outside the gene matches: 6. Per germline, CDR1 SQVTM and CDR2 ANQGSEA. In DNA, the CDR3 is TGCAGCGTTGAAGGGTCTAGCGGGGGGATTTACAATGAGCAGTTCTTC. The encoded protein is CSVEGSSGGIYNEQFF.

The V and J genes are TRBV5-1 and TRBJ2-2; D not resolved. Germline CDR1 SGHRS, CDR2 YFSETQ. CDR3 length: 17 amino acids. V was clipped by 0 bases and J by 1 base, with 13 bases between them. Here the CDR3 DNA reads TGCGCCAGCAGCTTGGGCCGGATACCAATGAACACCGGGGAGCTGTTTTTT. Its translation is CASSLGRIPMNTGELFF.

The DNA of the CDR3 is TGTGCCTGGAGTTTTGGCCTGCAGGATGGCTACACCTTC. It specifies CAWSFGLQDGYTF. The chain recombines TRBV30 with TRBJ1-2; D ambiguous. CDR1 is GTSNPN, CDR2 SVGIG, per germline (reference sequence). CDR3 length: 13 amino acids. Trimming cost V 2 bases and J 6 bases, with 13 bases left between them.

The V and J genes are TRBV7-2 and TRBJ2-5, with TRBD2 matching 8 bases. CDR1 is SGHTA and CDR2 is FQGNSA in the germline V gene. The CDR3 totals 14 residues. The junction had 7 bases not matched to a gene; V was cut back by 5 bases and J by 5 bases. CDR3 in DNA: TGTGCCAGCAGCCTGCCCGGGGGGGTTGAGACCCAGTACTTC. Translation gives CASSLPGGVETQYF.

The chain carries TRBV2 and TRBJ2-5; 10 nucleotides agree with TRBD2. The CDR3 spans 14 residues. Trimming at V came to 7 bases and at J to 2 bases, leaving 4 bases not matched to a gene. The germline V gene encodes CDR1 SNHLY and CDR2 FYNNEI. The CDR3 loop is CASNPAGGQETQYF. CDR3 nucleotides: TGTGCCAGCAATCCAGCGGGGGGGCAAGAGACCCAGTACTTC.

The CDR3 DNA reads TGCAGCGTTGGCGGGACAGGGCCCTACAATGAGCAGTTCTTC. This translates into CSVGGTGPYNEQFF. The gene calls are TRBV29-1 and TRBJ2-1; 9 bases align to TRBD1. The J segment lost 2 bases and the V segment lost 4 bases, leaving 3 bases of the junction unmatched. The CDR3 loop spans 14 amino acids. Germline CDR1 is SQVTM and CDR2 is ANQGSEA.

Here the CDR3 DNA reads TGCAGCGTTGAAGATAATACGCGGGCCAGGAATTATGGCTACACCTTC. Its protein product is CSVEDNTRARNYGYTF. The chain combines TRBV29-1 with TRBJ1-2; no clear D gene. CDR3 length: 16 amino acids. Between the trimmed V and J ends, which lost 0 bases and 5 bases, there was a span of 19 bases. The germline V gene encodes CDR1 SQVTM and CDR2 ANQGSEA.

The chain employs TRBV10-3 and TRBJ2-1; 7 nucleotides line up with TRBD2. The CDR3 sequence is 16 residues long. J gave up 0 bases and V 4 bases, and 6 bases lay outside the gene matches. Per germline, CDR1 ENHRY and CDR2 SYGVKD. The CDR3 nucleotides read TGTGCCATCAGTGCCACTAGCGTCAGCTCCTACAATGAGCAGTTCTTC. It is translated as CAISATSVSSYNEQFF.

V usage is TRBV7-9 and J usage is TRBJ2-1; 12 bases align to TRBD2. The junction had 3 bases not matched to a gene; V was cut back by 5 bases and J by 4 bases. The CDR3 runs 15 residues. Germline CDR1 and CDR2: SEHNR and FQNEAQ (reference sequence). The CDR3 DNA is TGTGCCAGCAGCCCTAGCGGGGGGGCATACAATGAGCAGTTCTTC. Its protein product is CASSPSGGAYNEQFF.

The V gene is TRBV29-1, the J gene TRBJ1-2, with D maybe TRBD1 (5 bases). CDR3 length: 14 amino acids. The germline gives CDR1 SQVTM, CDR2 ANQGSEA. The V gene lost 4 bases and the J gene lost 4 bases, with 16 bases spanning the gap. CDR3 sequence (DNA): TGCAGCGTTGCTCAGGGAACCTTGGCCTATGGCTACACCTTC. This codes for CSVAQGTLAYGYTF. Full variable domain (remainder filled in from reference TRBV29-1 and TRBJ1-2): SAVISQKPSRDICQRGTSLTIQCQVDSQVTMMFWYRQQPGQSLTLIATANQGSEATYESGFVIDKFPISRPNLTFSTLTVSNMSPEDSSIYLCSVAQGTLAYGYTFGSGTRLTVV.

This sequence joins TRBV11-2 and TRBJ1-2, with D uncertain. The CDR3 consists of 13 residues. Germline CDR1 and CDR2: SGHAT and FQNNGV. The V gene lost 2 bases and the J gene lost 4 bases, with 8 bases spanning the gap. The CDR3 is CASSLMEAYGYTF. In DNA, the CDR3 is TGTGCCAGCAGCTTAATGGAGGCCTATGGCTACACCTTC.

The chain combines TRBV29-1 with TRBJ2-3; 9 nucleotides agree with TRBD2. Per germline, CDR1 SQVTM and CDR2 ANQGSEA. CDR3 length equals 15 residues. V was clipped by 2 bases and J by 0 bases; unmatched bases: 3. This CDR3 is CSVEPTSGSTDTQYF. The CDR3 DNA is TGCAGCGTTGAACCTACTAGCGGGAGCACAGATACGCAGTATTTT.

V usage is TRBV28 and J usage is TRBJ2-2; TRBD1 matches 8 bases. The V and J ends lost 6 bases and 4 bases, in that order; junction bases with no gene match: 7. The CDR3 sequence is 15 residues long. Germline V gene sequence: CDR1 MDHEN, CDR2 SYDVKM. CDR3 nucleotides: TGTGCCAGCAGGCGAAGACAGGGGTCCACCGGGGAGCTGTTTTTT. Amino acids: CASRRRQGSTGELFF.

The rearrangement joins TRBV11-3 to TRBJ1-1, with D unresolved. The V end lost 5 bases, the J end lost 7 bases, and 8 bases lay between the germline ends. The CDR3 contains 11 residues. Germline loops: CDR1 SGHNT, CDR2 YENEEA. The CDR3 DNA reads TGTGCCAGCAGCCTGACCCTTGAAGCTTTCTTT. Its protein is CASSLTLEAFF.

The chain recombines TRBV7-2 with TRBJ1-1; TRBD1 might be the D (5 bases). There are 15 residues in the CDR3. CDR1 is SGHTA, CDR2 FQGNSA, per germline. The V end was cut by 4 bases, the J end by 3 bases, with 15 bases between. CDR3 residues: CASSWGFQGDTEAFF. The DNA of the CDR3 is TGTGCCAGCAGCTGGGGGTTTCAAGGTGACACTGAAGCTTTCTTT.

The chain links TRBV2 to TRBJ1-3; a possible D gene is TRBD1 (5 bases). Trimming removed 8 bases from V and 0 bases from J, with 11 bases in between. In germline, CDR1 is SNHLY, CDR2 FYNNEI. The length of the CDR3 is 14 residues. The CDR3 DNA reads TGTGCCAGCGGGTTGGGGGGCTCTGGAAACACCATATATTTT. Protein product: CASGLGGSGNTIYF.

V is TRBV5-1 and J is TRBJ2-4; D is perhaps TRBD2 (5 bases). The CDR3 is 14 residues long. Trimming took off 0 bases at V and 7 bases at J, with 11 bases between the two ends. CDR1 and CDR2 (germline): SGHRS, YFSETQ. In DNA form, the CDR3 reads TGCGCCAGCAGCTTGGGCGGAAGGGAGAACATTCAGTACTTC. Translated: CASSLGGRENIQYF.

The CDR3 region has the DNA TGCGCCAGCAGCTACGGAAAAGAAGGCTACACCTTC. Translation gives CASSYGKEGYTF. The rearrangement uses TRBV5-1 and TRBJ1-2; D is ambiguous. The V gene lost 3 bases and the J gene lost 8 bases, with 11 bases spanning the gap. CDR3 length: 12 residues. The germline V gene has CDR1 SGHRS and CDR2 YFSETQ.